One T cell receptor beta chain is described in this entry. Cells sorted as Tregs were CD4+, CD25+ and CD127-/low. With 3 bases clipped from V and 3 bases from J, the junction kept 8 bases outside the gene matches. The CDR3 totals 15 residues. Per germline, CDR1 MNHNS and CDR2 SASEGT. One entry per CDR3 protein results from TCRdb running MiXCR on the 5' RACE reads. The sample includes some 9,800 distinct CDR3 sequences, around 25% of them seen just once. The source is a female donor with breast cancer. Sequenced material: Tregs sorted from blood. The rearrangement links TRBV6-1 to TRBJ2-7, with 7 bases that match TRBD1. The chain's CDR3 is CASSEPGQPFYEQYF. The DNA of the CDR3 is TGTGCCAGCAGTGAGCCGGGACAGCCATTCTACGAGCAGTACTTC.